This entry lists 10 T cell receptor beta chains sequenced from one sample in a study of blood T cell repertoires in COVID-19. Sequencing was performed with immunoSEQ multiplex PCR; in TCRdb, only in-frame clones are kept and a portion is missing. The data contain about 190,000 clones, roughly 80% of them singletons. Sequences were obtained from peripheral blood. These receptors all stem from a woman between 45 and 65 years old with acute or convalescent COVID-19.

The chain is built from TRBV5-4 and TRBJ2-5; 8 positions agree with TRBD1. CDR3 length: 13 residues. Germline V gene sequence: CDR1 SGHNT, CDR2 YYREEE (reference sequence). V was clipped by 6 bases and J by 4 bases; unmatched bases: 5. Here the CDR3 DNA reads TGTGCCAGCACCCCGCAGGGGGCAGAGACCCAGTACTTC. This gives the protein CASTPQGAETQYF.

The chain recombines TRBV24-1 with TRBJ1-2, with TRBD1 matching over 7 bases. Germline loops: CDR1 KGHDR, CDR2 SFDVKD. The CDR3 runs 15 residues. With 4 bases clipped from V and 6 bases from J, the junction kept 10 bases outside the gene matches. The chain's CDR3 is CATSDLKTGNDGYTF. Written as DNA, the CDR3 is TGTGCCACCAGTGACCTCAAGACAGGGAACGATGGCTACACCTTC.

V and J are TRBV19 and TRBJ1-2, with 10 bases aligning to TRBD1. CDR3 length: 14 amino acids. Germline-derived CDR1 and CDR2 are LNHDA and SQIVND (reference sequence). V gave up 6 bases and J gave up 8 bases; unmatched junction bases: 9. The CDR3: CASRRDRGTGGYTF. In DNA, the CDR3 is TGTGCCAGTAGGCGGGACAGGGGCACGGGGGGCTACACCTTC.

The table lists this clone with a count of one. V and J are TRBV11-2 and TRBJ1-2, with D tentatively TRBD1 (5 bases). The CDR3 has 16 amino acids. V shed 5 bases and J shed 5 bases, with 21 bases lying between them. Germline V gene lookup returns CDR1 SGHAT and CDR2 FQNNGV. The CDR3 loop is CASSQGGSLGGYGYTF. The CDR3, as DNA: TGTGCCAGCAGCCAAGGCGGTTCTCTGGGGGGTTATGGCTACACCTTC.

The rearrangement links TRBV5-6 to TRBJ1-2; 7 nucleotides agree with TRBD1. CDR1 and CDR2 from the germline V gene are SGHDT and YYEEEE. This CDR3 has 14 amino acids. The V and J ends lost 1 base and 4 bases, in that order; junction bases with no gene match: 4. CDR3 region: CASSLSTGPYGYTF. The CDR3 bases are TGTGCCAGCAGCTTGTCGACAGGGCCCTATGGCTACACCTTC.

This chain uses TRBV2 with TRBJ1-6; 7 nucleotides agree with TRBD1. Trimming at V came to 8 bases and at J to 6 bases, leaving 4 bases not matched to a gene. CDR1 and CDR2 (germline): SNHLY, FYNNEI. This CDR3 comprises 13 residues. The CDR3 DNA reads TGTGCCAGCCTGACAGGGTTTAATTCACCCCTCCACTTT. Its translation: CASLTGFNSPLHF.

This chain connects TRBV9 to TRBJ2-7; 7 positions match TRBD1. The V and J ends lost 0 bases and 1 base, in that order; junction bases with no gene match: 4. Germline CDR1 reads SGDLS; CDR2 reads YYNGEE. There are 15 residues in the CDR3. The CDR3 region has the DNA TGTGCCAGCAGCGTAGGTGGGACAGTTTCCTACGAGCAGTACTTC. Its translation: CASSVGGTVSYEQYF.

The V call is TRBV4-2, the J call TRBJ1-2; a weak D match, TRBD1 (5 bases). Trimming shortened V by 1 base and J by 4 bases, and 10 bases separated the two germline ends. The length of the CDR3 is 14 residues. In germline, CDR1 is LGHNA, CDR2 YNFKEQ. The CDR3 DNA is TGTGCCAGCAGCCAAGGTGTGGGGCCCTATGGCTACACCTTC. Translated: CASSQGVGPYGYTF.

The rearrangement links TRBV28 to TRBJ1-3, with D possibly being TRBD1 (5 bases). Trimming removed 8 bases at V and 3 bases at J, with 11 bases between. The CDR3 has 13 amino acids. CDR1 is MDHEN, CDR2 SYDVKM, per germline. The CDR3 DNA reads TGTGCCAGCTCCTGGGGCGGTGGAAACACCATATATTTT. It specifies CASSWGGGNTIYF.

The chain has TRBV30 and TRBJ2-1; 9 nucleotides line up with TRBD2. Trimming at V came to 6 bases and at J to 7 bases, leaving 13 bases not matched to a gene. The length of the CDR3 is 15 residues. Germline-derived CDR1 and CDR2 are GTSNPN and SVGIG (reference sequence). The DNA of the CDR3 is TGTGCCTGCTCGTTGCGGGGGGGCTTCGGGAATGAGCAGTTCTTC. Encoded protein: CACSLRGGFGNEQFF. Drawing the rest from reference TRBV30 and TRBJ2-1, the complete variable domain is SQTIHQWPATLVQPVGSPLSLECTVEGTSNPNLYWYRQAAGRGLQLLFYSVGIGQISSEVPQNLSASRPQDRQFILSSKKLLLSDSGFYLCACSLRGGFGNEQFFGPGTRLTVL.